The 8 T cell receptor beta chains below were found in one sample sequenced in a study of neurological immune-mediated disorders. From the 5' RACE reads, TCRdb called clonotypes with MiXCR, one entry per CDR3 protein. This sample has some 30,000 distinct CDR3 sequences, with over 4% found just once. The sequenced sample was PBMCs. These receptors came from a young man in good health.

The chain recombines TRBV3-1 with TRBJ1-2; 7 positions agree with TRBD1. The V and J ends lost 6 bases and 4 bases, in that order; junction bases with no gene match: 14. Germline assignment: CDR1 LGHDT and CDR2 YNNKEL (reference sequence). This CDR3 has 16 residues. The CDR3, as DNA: TGTGCCAGCAGTCGAGGCCCGCAGGGGGATCTCTATGGCTACACCTTC. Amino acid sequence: CASSRGPQGDLYGYTF.

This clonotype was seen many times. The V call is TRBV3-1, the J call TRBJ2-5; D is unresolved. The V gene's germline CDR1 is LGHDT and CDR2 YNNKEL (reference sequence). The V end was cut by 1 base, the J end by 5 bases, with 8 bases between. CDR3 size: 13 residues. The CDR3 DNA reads TGTGCCAGCAGCCAAGTGGGCATGGAGACCCAGTACTTC. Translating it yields CASSQVGMETQYF.

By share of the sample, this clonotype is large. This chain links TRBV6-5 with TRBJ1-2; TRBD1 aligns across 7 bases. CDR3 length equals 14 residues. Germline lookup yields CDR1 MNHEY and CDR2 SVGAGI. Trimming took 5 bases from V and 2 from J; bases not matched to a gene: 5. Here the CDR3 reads CASSLLGQNYGYTF. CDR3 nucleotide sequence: TGTGCCAGCAGTCTCTTGGGACAGAACTATGGCTACACCTTC.

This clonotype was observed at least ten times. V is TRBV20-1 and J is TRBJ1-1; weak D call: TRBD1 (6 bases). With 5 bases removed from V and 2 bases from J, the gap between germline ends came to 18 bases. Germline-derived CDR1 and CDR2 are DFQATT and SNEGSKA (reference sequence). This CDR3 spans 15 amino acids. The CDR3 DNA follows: TGCAGTGCTCCGGACAGCATCGCCGGAAACACTGAAGCTTTCTTT. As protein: CSAPDSIAGNTEAFF.

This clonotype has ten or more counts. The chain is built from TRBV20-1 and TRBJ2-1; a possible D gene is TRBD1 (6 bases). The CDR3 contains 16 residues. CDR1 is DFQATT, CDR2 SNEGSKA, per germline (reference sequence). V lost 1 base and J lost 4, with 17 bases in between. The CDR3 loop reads CSARVFGTRGYNEQFF. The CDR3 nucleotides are TGCAGTGCTAGAGTTTTCGGGACACGTGGGTACAATGAGCAGTTCTTC.

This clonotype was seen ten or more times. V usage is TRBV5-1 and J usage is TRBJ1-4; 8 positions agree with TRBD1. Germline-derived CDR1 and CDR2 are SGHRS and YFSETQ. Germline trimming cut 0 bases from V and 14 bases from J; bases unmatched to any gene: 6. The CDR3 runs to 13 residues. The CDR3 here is CASSLVPGGDLFF. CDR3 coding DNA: TGCGCCAGCAGCTTGGTCCCAGGGGGCGATCTGTTTTTT.

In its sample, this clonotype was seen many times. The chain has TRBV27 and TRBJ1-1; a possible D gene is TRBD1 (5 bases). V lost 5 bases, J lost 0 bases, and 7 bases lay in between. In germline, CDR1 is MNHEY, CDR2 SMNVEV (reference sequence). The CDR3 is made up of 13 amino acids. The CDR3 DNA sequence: TGTGCCAGCAGTCAGGGATTGAACACTGAAGCTTTCTTT. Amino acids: CASSQGLNTEAFF.

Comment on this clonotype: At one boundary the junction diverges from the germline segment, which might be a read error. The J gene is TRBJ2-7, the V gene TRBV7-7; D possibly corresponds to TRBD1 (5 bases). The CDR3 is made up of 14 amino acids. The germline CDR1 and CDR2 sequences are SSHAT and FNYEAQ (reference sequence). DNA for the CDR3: TGTGCTAGCAGCTTAGCAGGCCAGGGCTCCGAGCAGTACTTC. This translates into CASSLAGQGSEQYF.